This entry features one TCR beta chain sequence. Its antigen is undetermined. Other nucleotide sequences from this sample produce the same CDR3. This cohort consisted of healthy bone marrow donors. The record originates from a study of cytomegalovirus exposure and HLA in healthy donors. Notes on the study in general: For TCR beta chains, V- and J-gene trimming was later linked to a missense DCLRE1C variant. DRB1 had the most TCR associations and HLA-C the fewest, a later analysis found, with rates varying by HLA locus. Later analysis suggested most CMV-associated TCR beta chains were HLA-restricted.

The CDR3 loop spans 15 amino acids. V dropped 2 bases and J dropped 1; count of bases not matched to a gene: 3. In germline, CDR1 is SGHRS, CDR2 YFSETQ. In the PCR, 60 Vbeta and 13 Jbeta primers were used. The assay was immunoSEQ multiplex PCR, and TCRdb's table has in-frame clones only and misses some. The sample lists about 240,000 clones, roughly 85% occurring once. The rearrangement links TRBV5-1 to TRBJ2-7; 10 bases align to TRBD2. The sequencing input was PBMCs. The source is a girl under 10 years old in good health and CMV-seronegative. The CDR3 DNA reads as TGCGCCAGCAGCTTACTAGCGGGATTTTCCTACGAGCAGTACTTC. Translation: CASSLLAGFSYEQYF. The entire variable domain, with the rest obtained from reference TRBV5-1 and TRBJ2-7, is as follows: KAGVTQTPRYLIKTRGQQVTLSCSPISGHRSVSWYQQTPGQGLQFLFEYFSETQRNKGNFPGRFSGRQFSNSRSEMNVSTLELGDSALYLCASSLLAGFSYEQYFGPGTRLTVT.